The 29 T cell receptor beta chains in this list originate from one sample, sequenced in a study of cytomegalovirus exposure and HLA in healthy donors. PCR used 60 Vbeta primers and 13 Jbeta primers. TCRdb keeps only in-frame clones here, not all; method: immunoSEQ multiplex PCR. The top ten hold 20% to 25% of the sample, which has about 87,000 clones, about 68% seen once. Source material: PBMCs. The receptors were sampled from a man aged 30 to 39 in good health and CMV-seropositive.

The chain combines TRBV2 with TRBJ1-4; D unclear. Germline CDR1 and CDR2: SNHLY and FYNNEI. V was pared by 7 bases and J by 0 bases, with 9 bases between. This CDR3 contains 14 residues. The CDR3 DNA reads as TGTGCCAGCACCCTGCGGACAACTAATGAAAAACTGTTTTTT. This codes for CASTLRTTNEKLFF.

The CDR3 coding sequence is TGTGCCAGCAGCGTAGCCCCTTCTGGACAGGCAAATTCACCCCTCCACTTT. Encoded protein: CASSVAPSGQANSPLHF. This chain uses TRBV9 with TRBJ1-6, with 7 bases fitting TRBD1. The CDR3 extends over 17 amino acids. Germline CDR1 and CDR2: SGDLS and YYNGEE. The junction had 10 bases not matched to a gene; V was cut back by 0 bases and J by 7 bases.

The chain uses TRBV6-5 and TRBJ1-2; D is perhaps TRBD1 (5 bases). The CDR3 is made up of 14 amino acids. Looked up from germline, CDR1 is MNHEY and CDR2 is SVGAGI. V lost 4 bases and J lost 4, with 13 bases in between. The CDR3 region is CASSWGLSSYGYTF. The CDR3, as DNA: TGTGCCAGCAGTTGGGGACTTTCCAGCTATGGCTACACCTTC.

The chain is built from TRBV6-1 and TRBJ2-1, with a tentative D call TRBD2 (5 bases). The CDR3 sequence is 14 residues long. Germline V gene sequence: CDR1 MNHNS, CDR2 SASEGT. The ends were cut back, 3 bases at V and 8 bases at J, with 14 bases in the middle. The CDR3 nucleotides read TGTGCCAGCAGTGATCTGCTAGCTCCCGATGAGCAGTTCTTC. It is translated as CASSDLLAPDEQFF.

The sample holds one count of this clone. V gene TRBV25-1 combines with J gene TRBJ1-4; D is ambiguous. The CDR3 has 14 residues. V gave up 1 base and J gave up 8 bases, with 11 bases separating them. Per the germline V gene, CDR1 is MGHDK and CDR2 is SYGVNS. The CDR3 region has the DNA TGTGCCAGCAGTGAATTGGGTGGGCCAGAAAAACTGTTTTTT. Translated: CASSELGGPEKLFF.

In this sample, this clone turned up a few times. The V gene is TRBV6-1, the J gene TRBJ1-2; no clear D. V shed 6 bases and J shed 3 bases, with 8 bases lying between them. Germline CDR1 MNHNS, CDR2 SASEGT. This CDR3 comprises 12 residues. The CDR3 region is CASSRRDYGYTF. CDR3 nucleotide sequence: TGTGCCAGCAGCAGACGGGACTATGGCTACACCTTC.

The chain links TRBV28 to TRBJ1-5; D ambiguous. Germline V lookup: CDR1 MDHEN, CDR2 SYDVKM. The CDR3 runs 13 residues. V gave up 2 bases and J gave up 7 bases, with 9 bases separating them. The CDR3 coding sequence is TGTGCCAGCAGTTTAGAGGGCAGACAGCCCCAGCATTTT. Translating gives CASSLEGRQPQHF.

The chain is built from TRBV14 and TRBJ2-1, with 12 bases identical to TRBD2. The germline gives CDR1 SGHDN, CDR2 FVKESK. There are 14 residues in the CDR3. V gave up 2 bases and J gave up 10 bases; unmatched junction bases: 3. The CDR3 coding sequence is TGTGCCAGCAGCCAACGACTAGCGGGAGAAGAGCAGTTCTTC. It specifies CASSQRLAGEEQFF.

The chain is built from TRBV5-6 and TRBJ1-3; 8 bases match TRBD1. Germline CDR1 reads SGHDT; CDR2 reads YYEEEE. J lost 7 bases, V lost 3 bases, and 12 bases had no gene match. The CDR3 is 16 amino acids. This CDR3 reads CASSWTLDRAANTIYF. The CDR3 DNA sequence: TGTGCCAGCAGCTGGACCTTGGACAGGGCGGCCAACACCATATATTTT.

The V call is TRBV7-2, the J call TRBJ2-3; 11 bases are a match to TRBD2. In germline, CDR1 is SGHTA, CDR2 FQGNSA. The V and J ends lost 5 bases and 1 base, in that order; junction bases with no gene match: 5. The CDR3 spans 16 residues. This chain's CDR3 is CASSQLAGAGTDTQYF. The DNA for the CDR3 is TGTGCCAGCAGCCAACTAGCGGGAGCGGGCACAGATACGCAGTATTTT.

This clone was recorded a few times. The gene calls are TRBV6-6 and TRBJ1-2; D might be TRBD1 (5 bases). The ends were cut back, 2 bases at V and 8 bases at J, with 18 bases in the middle. Germline CDR1 reads MNHNY; CDR2 reads SVGAGI (reference sequence). The CDR3 length is 15 residues. The DNA of the CDR3 is TGTGCCAGCAGTTACGGGGCTCGAGGGGAGGCCGGCTACACCTTC. Its translation is CASSYGARGEAGYTF.

This chain connects TRBV18 to TRBJ1-1; 10 bases align to TRBD1. V was pared by 4 bases and J by 7 bases, with 9 bases of the junction left unmatched. This CDR3 has 15 residues. Germline V CDR1 and CDR2: KGHSH, LQKENI. The CDR3 bases are TGTGCCAGCTCACAGGGAGTCGGACAGGGGGGTGAAGCTTTCTTT. It encodes CASSQGVGQGGEAFF.

V and J are TRBV28 and TRBJ1-5; possible D gene TRBD1, 6 bases. The germline V gene encodes CDR1 MDHEN and CDR2 SYDVKM. The CDR3 extends over 15 amino acids. The germline V and J ends were trimmed by 6 bases and 0 bases, with 12 bases remaining between them. CDR3 amino acids: CASSYREYSNQPQHF. DNA of the CDR3: TGTGCCAGCAGCTACAGGGAGTATAGCAATCAGCCCCAGCATTTT.

V gene TRBV9 combines with J gene TRBJ1-2; D uncertain. This CDR3 region has 12 residues. The V and J ends lost 0 bases and 4 bases respectively, with 4 bases between them. Germline V gene sequence: CDR1 SGDLS, CDR2 YYNGEE. The DNA of the CDR3 is TGTGCCAGCAGCGTAGACGGCTATGGCTACACCTTC. Its protein is CASSVDGYGYTF.

This rearrangement joins TRBV11-3 to TRBJ2-5; 9 positions match TRBD1. The V gene's germline CDR1 is SGHNT and CDR2 YENEEA. V trimming: 5 bases; J trimming: 3 bases; junction bases outside the gene matches: 7. CDR3 length equals 15 residues. The chain's CDR3 is CASSAGQGQKETQYF. CDR3 in DNA: TGTGCCAGCAGCGCGGGACAGGGTCAAAAAGAGACCCAGTACTTC.

This clone was counted between two and nine times. The chain links TRBV30 to TRBJ1-2; D is unresolved. CDR1 and CDR2 from the germline V gene are GTSNPN and SVGIG (reference sequence). The CDR3 is 11 amino acids. Trimming stripped 3 bases from V and 1 base from J, with 3 bases between. The CDR3: CAWSVNYGYTF. CDR3 DNA: TGTGCCTGGAGCGTTAACTATGGCTACACCTTC. Full variable domain (outside the CDR3, taken from reference TRBV30 and TRBJ1-2): SQTIHQWPATLVQPVGSPLSLECTVEGTSNPNLYWYRQAAGRGLQLLFYSVGIGQISSEVPQNLSASRPQDRQFILSSKKLLLSDSGFYLCAWSVNYGYTFGSGTRLTVV.

This clone was counted a few times. In DNA form, the CDR3 reads TGCGCCAGCGGGGGGACGGACCCCATTAATTCACCCCTCCACTTT. Its translation: CASGGTDPINSPLHF. The genes are TRBV5-1 and TRBJ1-6, with D possibly TRBD1 on 5 matching bases. Germline CDR1 reads SGHRS; CDR2 reads YFSETQ. V lost 7 bases and J 6 bases, leaving 17 bases between the germline ends. The CDR3 totals 15 residues.

The V call is TRBV4-3, the J call TRBJ1-1, with D perhaps TRBD1 (6 bases). Trimming removed 4 bases at V and 1 base at J, with 13 bases between. CDR1 is LGHNA, CDR2 YSLEER, per germline. CDR3 length: 15 amino acids. In DNA, the CDR3 is TGCGCCAGCAGCCCCGATGGGGGCGAGAACACTGAAGCTTTCTTT. Amino acid sequence: CASSPDGGENTEAFF.

The chain is built from TRBV6-5 and TRBJ2-1; TRBD2 matches at 10 bases. Germline loops: CDR1 MNHEY, CDR2 SVGAGI. The V and J ends lost 6 bases and 0 bases, in that order; junction bases with no gene match: 2. CDR3 length: 15 residues. As DNA, the CDR3 is TGTGCCAGCAGGTTAGCGGGAGGCTCCTACAATGAGCAGTTCTTC. Its protein product is CASRLAGGSYNEQFF.

The chain has TRBV5-6 and TRBJ2-7; TRBD1 is a possible D gene (6 bases). Germline lookup yields CDR1 SGHDT and CDR2 YYEEEE. The CDR3 is made up of 16 amino acids. The V end lost 4 bases, the J end lost 0 bases, and 17 bases lay between the germline ends. The CDR3 DNA is TGTGCCAGCAGCCCCCAATGGGACATAAGCTCCTACGAGCAGTACTTC. It encodes CASSPQWDISSYEQYF.

V gene TRBV4-2 combines with J gene TRBJ1-1, with D tentatively TRBD1 (5 bases). Trimming took off 0 bases at V and 3 bases at J, with 11 bases between the two ends. This CDR3 is 15 amino acids long. Germline-derived CDR1 and CDR2 are LGHNA and YNFKEQ. The CDR3 DNA reads TGTGCCAGCAGCCAAGAGGGGCGGTCGGACACTGAAGCTTTCTTT. It encodes CASSQEGRSDTEAFF.

The sample holds a few counts of this clone. V and J are TRBV5-6 and TRBJ2-2; possible D gene TRBD1, 5 bases. CDR3 length: 14 amino acids. CDR1 SGHDT and CDR2 YYEEEE come from the germline V gene. V lost 2 bases and J 1 base, leaving 6 bases between the germline ends. CDR3 region: CASSFTGNTGELFF. CDR3 sequence (DNA): TGTGCCAGCAGCTTTACAGGGAACACCGGGGAGCTGTTTTTT.

The genes are TRBV15 and TRBJ2-3; TRBD2 might be the D (6 bases). CDR1 LNHNV and CDR2 YYDKDF come from the germline V gene (reference sequence). V shed 11 bases and J shed 0 bases, with 21 bases lying between them. The CDR3 consists of 16 residues. CDR3 coding DNA: TGTGCCGCTAGTCGGGGGTATTCGGGCAGCACAGATACGCAGTATTTT. Translated, it gives CAASRGYSGSTDTQYF.

The chain recombines TRBV19 with TRBJ2-7, with TRBD1 identical over 7 bases. Unmatched junction bases numbered 3, after V lost 5 bases and J lost 2 bases. The CDR3 loop spans 13 amino acids. Germline V gives CDR1 LNHDA, CDR2 SQIVND (reference sequence). CDR3 nucleotide sequence: TGTGCCAGTAGTTTCGGACAGGCCTACGAGCAGTACTTC. Its translation is CASSFGQAYEQYF.

This clone was recorded a few times. The gene calls are TRBV18 and TRBJ2-7; D possibly corresponds to TRBD1 (5 bases). Trimming left V 2 bases short and J 0 bases short, with 8 bases between. This CDR3 spans 14 amino acids. From germline, CDR1 is KGHSH and CDR2 LQKENI. CDR3 region: CASSPGRGSYEQYF. In DNA, the CDR3 is TGTGCCAGCTCACCAGGTAGGGGCTCCTACGAGCAGTACTTC.

This clone was observed a few times. The V and J genes are TRBV28 and TRBJ1-1; TRBD1 matches 7 bases. Germline trimming cut 6 bases from V and 2 bases from J; bases unmatched to any gene: 9. This CDR3 region has 15 residues. CDR1 is MDHEN and CDR2 is SYDVKM in the germline V gene. CDR3 in DNA: TGTGCCAGCAGCCTTCTTGGGACAGTCAACACTGAAGCTTTCTTT. It yields the protein CASSLLGTVNTEAFF.

The genes are TRBV11-3 and TRBJ2-7; TRBD1 aligns across 10 bases. CDR1 SGHNT and CDR2 YENEEA come from the germline V gene. The CDR3 covers 15 residues. The V and J ends lost 1 base and 1 base, in that order; junction bases with no gene match: 1. The CDR3 is CASSLGDRGSYEQYF. The CDR3 nucleotides are TGTGCCAGCAGCTTAGGGGACAGGGGATCCTACGAGCAGTACTTC.

V and J are TRBV6-5 and TRBJ1-1; 7 bases fit TRBD1. In germline, CDR1 is MNHEY, CDR2 SVGAGI. V shed 2 bases, J shed 1 base, and the junction held 1 base outside the gene matches. CDR3 length: 14 residues. This CDR3 is CASSYDRENTEAFF. The CDR3 bases are TGTGCCAGCAGTTACGACAGGGAGAACACTGAAGCTTTCTTT.

The V and J genes are TRBV4-2 and TRBJ2-2, with TRBD2 identical over 12 bases. CDR1 is LGHNA, CDR2 YNFKEQ, per germline. V lost 0 bases, J lost 0 bases, and 2 bases stayed unmatched. The CDR3 sequence is 18 residues long. CDR3 in DNA: TGTGCCAGCAGCCAAGAACTAGCGGGGGGCGCGAACACCGGGGAGCTGTTTTTT. This sequence encodes CASSQELAGGANTGELFF.